This T cell receptor beta chain was retrieved from a study of PD-1 blockade in mismatch repair-deficient tumors. Study findings and constraints: Tumor-resident clones, often absent from pretreatment blood, expanded after pembrolizumab and then contracted.

Clones were read by immunoSEQ multiplex PCR, and TCRdb kept only the in-frame ones, dropping some. The table records 60,000 to 70,000 clones, around 88% of them present only once. A few pembrolizumab responders had their TCRs sequenced. Germline lookup yields CDR1 ENHRY and CDR2 SYGVKD. This CDR3 region has 17 residues. V was pared by 7 bases and J by 4 bases, with 13 bases of the junction left unmatched. Comment on this clone: Its specificity is not known.

Here the sequenced sample was peripheral blood, taken 52 weeks after starting pembrolizumab. V usage is TRBV10-3 and J usage is TRBJ1-1, with TRBD1 identical over 12 bases. This receptor was identified in an adult with mismatch repair-deficient cancer. The CDR3 DNA reads TGTGCCATCACGGGGGACAGGGGGCGCCGAGGGGGCACTGAAGCTTTCTTT. Its protein product is CAITGDRGRRGGTEAFF.